The next 23 T cell receptor beta chains were all read from a single sample in a study of cytomegalovirus exposure and HLA in healthy donors. Here immunoSEQ multiplex PCR was the method, and the copy in TCRdb shows in-frame clones only, minus some. Of roughly 100,000 clones listed, 86% are singletons. The sequencing input was PBMCs. These TCRs come from a young woman in good health and CMV-seropositive.

This chain connects TRBV11-1 to TRBJ2-1; D is undetermined. The CDR3 length is 16 residues. The germline V and J ends were trimmed by 4 bases and 0 bases, with 13 bases remaining between them. Germline V gene sequence: CDR1 SGHAT, CDR2 FQDESV (reference sequence). The DNA for the CDR3 is TGTGCCAGCAGCTCTGACTGGGTTAGCTCCTACAATGAGCAGTTCTTC. This encodes CASSSDWVSSYNEQFF. The whole variable domain, remainder taken from reference TRBV11-1 and TRBJ2-1, is EAEVAQSPRYKITEKSQAVAFWCDPISGHATLYWYRQILGQGPELLVQFQDESVVDDSQLPKDRFSAERLKGVDSTLKIQPAELGDSAMYLCASSSDWVSSYNEQFFGPGTRLTVL.

The V call is TRBV4-1, the J call TRBJ2-2; D call uncertain. V shed 2 bases and J shed 0 bases, with 10 bases lying between them. Germline values: CDR1 MGHRA, CDR2 YSYEKL. The CDR3 runs to 16 residues. CDR3 protein: CASSQPSRTNTGELFF. The CDR3 coding sequence is TGCGCCAGCAGCCAACCCTCCAGGACGAACACCGGGGAGCTGTTTTTT.

The J gene is TRBJ2-7, the V gene TRBV4-2; D not resolved. Germline V lookup: CDR1 LGHNA, CDR2 YNFKEQ. The CDR3 sequence is 14 residues long. The germline V and J ends were trimmed by 1 base and 2 bases, with 9 bases remaining between them. CDR3 residues: CASSQAGPPYEQYF. CDR3 in DNA: TGTGCCAGCAGCCAAGCTGGGCCCCCCTACGAGCAGTACTTC.

This sequence joins TRBV12-5 and TRBJ1-5; 9 bases match TRBD1. V was clipped by 6 bases and J by 1 base; unmatched bases: 4. Germline V gene sequence: CDR1 LGHNT, CDR2 FRNRAP. This CDR3 region has 15 residues. CDR3 nucleotide sequence: TGTGCTAGTGGCCCGGACAGGGGCAGCAATCAGCCCCAGCATTTT. Protein: CASGPDRGSNQPQHF.

This clone was found once. This rearrangement joins TRBV11-3 to TRBJ2-3; 7 bases align to TRBD2. Germline CDR1 reads SGHNT; CDR2 reads YENEEA. After removal of 3 bases from V and 4 bases from J, the junction contained 7 bases not matched to a gene. This CDR3 comprises 15 residues. CDR3 sequence reads: CASSFYGRPSDTQYF. DNA of the CDR3: TGTGCCAGCAGCTTCTACGGGAGGCCGTCAGATACGCAGTATTTT.

J is TRBJ1-3 and V is TRBV18; D perhaps matches TRBD1 (6 bases). This CDR3 is built from 14 residues. Germline-derived CDR1 and CDR2 are KGHSH and LQKENI. Trimming cost V 3 bases and J 3 bases, with 9 bases left between them. This chain's CDR3 is CASSPGQNGNTIYF. The CDR3 coding sequence is TGTGCCAGCTCACCCGGACAGAATGGAAACACCATATATTTT.

The V call is TRBV6-1, the J call TRBJ2-1; TRBD2 matches 7 bases. Germline V gene sequence: CDR1 MNHNS, CDR2 SASEGT. V lost 6 bases to trimming and J lost 9 bases; unmatched junction nucleotides: 8. The CDR3 spans 13 residues. This chain's CDR3 is CASRESGTGEQFF. In DNA, the CDR3 is TGTGCCAGCAGAGAAAGCGGGACCGGTGAGCAGTTCTTC.

This chain joins TRBV7-3 and TRBJ2-3; 12 positions agree with TRBD2. The CDR3 has 18 residues. From germline, CDR1 is SGHTA and CDR2 FQGTGA. Trimming removed 6 bases from V and 3 bases from J; junction bases left unmatched: 13. Here the CDR3 reads CASSRIGLAGGQTDTQYF. The CDR3 nucleotides read TGTGCCAGCAGTCGCATAGGTCTAGCGGGGGGGCAGACAGATACGCAGTATTTT.

V is TRBV5-6 and J is TRBJ2-4; 9 nucleotides agree with TRBD2. The CDR3 is made up of 17 amino acids. Germline V gives CDR1 SGHDT, CDR2 YYEEEE. The ends lost 4 bases at V and 2 bases at J; junction bases unmatched: 10. The CDR3 region has the DNA TGTGCCAGCAGCCCCCTCGGCGGGACTAGCTCCAAAAACATTCAGTACTTC. Its protein is CASSPLGGTSSKNIQYF.

This clone was seen once. The CDR3 DNA sequence: TGTGCCAGCAGCTCTTGGACTAGCGGGAAATACAATGAGCAGTTCTTC. Translated: CASSSWTSGKYNEQFF. J is TRBJ2-1 and V is TRBV11-3, with TRBD2 matching 12 bases. Germline loops: CDR1 SGHNT, CDR2 YENEEA. The ends lost 4 bases at V and 4 bases at J; junction bases unmatched: 5. The CDR3 sequence is 16 residues long.

The chain combines TRBV11-3 with TRBJ2-5; 7 nucleotides match TRBD1. Germline-derived CDR1 and CDR2 are SGHNT and YENEEA. V trimming: 1 base; J trimming: 4 bases; junction bases outside the gene matches: 6. The length of the CDR3 is 15 residues. In DNA, the CDR3 is TGTGCCAGCAGCTTAGTGAGGGGGCTCCGAGAGACCCAGTACTTC. This translates into CASSLVRGLRETQYF.

V gene TRBV4-1 combines with J gene TRBJ2-2; 12 nucleotides agree with TRBD2. From germline, CDR1 is MGHRA and CDR2 YSYEKL. With 3 bases clipped from V and 6 bases from J, the junction kept 5 bases outside the gene matches. The CDR3 has 16 residues. CDR3 sequence (DNA): TGCGCCAGCAGCCACGGACTAGCGGGAATCCCCGGGGAGCTGTTTTTT. This translates into CASSHGLAGIPGELFF.

The genes are TRBV5-1 and TRBJ2-7; TRBD2 agrees at 10 bases. Germline V gene sequence: CDR1 SGHRS, CDR2 YFSETQ. The CDR3 covers 14 residues. After removal of 4 bases from V and 3 bases from J, the junction contained 4 bases not matched to a gene. The CDR3 coding sequence is TGCGCCAGCAGCCAGCGGGGGGGAATCTACGAGCAGTACTTC. Translating gives CASSQRGGIYEQYF.

This clone came up a few times. The chain joins TRBV19 to TRBJ2-7; 10 bases line up with TRBD1. Germline CDR1 LNHDA, CDR2 SQIVND (reference sequence). The CDR3 length is 14 residues. V was pared by 5 bases and J by 6 bases, with 7 bases of the junction left unmatched. CDR3 protein: CASSFPGQGSEQYF. The CDR3, as DNA: TGTGCCAGTAGTTTCCCGGGACAGGGGTCCGAGCAGTACTTC. The full variable domain, rest sourced from reference TRBV19 and TRBJ2-7, is DGGITQSPKYLFRKEGQNVTLSCEQNLNHDAMYWYRQDPGQGLRLIYYSQIVNDFQKGDIAEGYSVSREKKESFPLTVTSAQKNPTAFYLCASSFPGQGSEQYFGPGTRLTVT.

The V gene is TRBV6-1, the J gene TRBJ1-2; D gene uncertain. Germline values: CDR1 MNHNS, CDR2 SASEGT. CDR3 length equals 14 residues. V was clipped by 3 bases and J by 5 bases, with 13 bases between them. CDR3 nucleotide sequence: TGTGCCAGCAGTGAGCGACCAACCGGGTATGGCTACACCTTC. Amino acid sequence: CASSERPTGYGYTF.

CDR3 sequence reads: CSVRDRGLDREAFF. The CDR3 region has the DNA TGCAGCGTCCGGGACAGGGGGCTCGATAGGGAAGCTTTCTTT. J is TRBJ1-1 and V is TRBV29-1; 12 bases are a match to TRBD1. The CDR3 spans 14 residues. Trimming cost V 6 bases and J 8 bases; bases outside gene matches: 10. In germline, CDR1 is SQVTM, CDR2 ANQGSEA.

The chain has TRBV27 and TRBJ2-7; maybe TRBD2 (6 bases). With 4 bases removed from V and 3 bases from J, the gap between germline ends came to 10 bases. Germline V gene sequence: CDR1 MNHEY, CDR2 SMNVEV (reference sequence). The CDR3 runs to 13 residues. CDR3 sequence: CASSYGRLYEQYF. In DNA, the CDR3 is TGTGCCAGCAGTTACGGGAGACTCTACGAGCAGTACTTC.

The chain employs TRBV28 and TRBJ2-1; the D gene is possibly TRBD2 (6 bases). The V end lost 7 bases, the J end lost 4 bases, and 11 bases lay between the germline ends. Germline CDR1 reads MDHEN; CDR2 reads SYDVKM. This CDR3 contains 13 residues. This chain's CDR3 is CASIRERYNEQFF. For the CDR3, the DNA is TGTGCCAGCATACGGGAGAGGTACAATGAGCAGTTCTTC.

The chain recombines TRBV29-1 with TRBJ1-4, with D perhaps matching TRBD1 (6 bases). Trimming left V 4 bases short and J 7 bases short, with 10 bases between. CDR1 SQVTM and CDR2 ANQGSEA come from the germline V gene. The CDR3 totals 12 residues. CDR3: CSVVAGVEKLFF. In DNA form, the CDR3 reads TGCAGCGTTGTAGCAGGGGTTGAAAAACTGTTTTTT.

This clone was seen only a few times. The rearrangement links TRBV4-2 to TRBJ2-3, with TRBD2 identical over 12 bases. This CDR3 region has 22 residues. With V trimmed by 0 bases and J by 1 base, 17 bases remained unmatched. Germline CDR1 reads LGHNA; CDR2 reads YNFKEQ. For the CDR3, the DNA is TGTGCCAGCAGCCAAGAAATTCCACTAGCGGGGGGCGCCAGAGTGGGCACAGATACGCAGTATTTT. It translates to CASSQEIPLAGGARVGTDTQYF.

This clone has a handful of counts. The chain combines TRBV15 with TRBJ2-2; possibly TRBD2 for D (6 bases). The CDR3 length is 16 residues. CDR1 is LNHNV and CDR2 is YYDKDF in the germline V gene (reference sequence). The V and J ends lost 5 bases and 5 bases respectively, with 18 bases between them. The CDR3 DNA follows: TGTGCCACCAGCGGTTCTACGGGAGATTGGACCGGGGAGCTGTTTTTT. This gives the protein CATSGSTGDWTGELFF. Supplemented by reference TRBV15 and TRBJ2-2, the full variable domain reads DAMVIQNPRYQVTQFGKPVTLSCSQTLNHNVMYWYQQKSSQAPKLLFHYYDKDFNNEADTPDNFQSRRPNTSFCFLDIRSPGLGDTAMYLCATSGSTGDWTGELFFGEGSRLTVL.

The chain couples TRBV27 to TRBJ2-3; 7 bases map to TRBD2. Germline-derived CDR1 and CDR2 are MNHEY and SMNVEV (reference sequence). V gave up 3 bases and J gave up 1 base; unmatched junction bases: 7. CDR3 length equals 16 residues. In DNA form, the CDR3 reads TGTGCCAGCAGTTTTAGTTCAGCGGGGCGCACAGATACGCAGTATTTT. This encodes CASSFSSAGRTDTQYF.

The rearrangement joins TRBV18 to TRBJ1-2; D not certain. CDR1 and CDR2 from the germline V gene are KGHSH and LQKENI. CDR3 length: 14 residues. V was trimmed by 2 bases and J by 0 bases, leaving 7 bases between them. The CDR3 bases are TGTGCCAGCTCACCAAACAGCCCTAACTATGGCTACACCTTC. Its translation: CASSPNSPNYGYTF.